This T cell receptor (beta chain) was identified during a study of shared clonotypes between healthy human individuals. All the donors were Caucasian adults who lived in Nashville, Tennessee. Each cell subset's genomic DNA was divided evenly among several immunoSEQ plates. Only in-frame clones appear in the TCRdb table, and some are missing; sequencing was by immunoSEQ multiplex PCR. The sample consists of about 2,500,000 clones, roughly 92% of them appearing once. This CDR3 spans 16 amino acids. The germline V gene encodes CDR1 LNHDA and CDR2 SQIVND (reference sequence). Trimming shortened V by 4 bases and J by 2 bases, and 15 bases separated the two germline ends.

Sequencing used naive CD4+ T cells sorted from blood. Subset described: CD45RA+ positively selected. This clonotype originated in a man aged 18 to 29 in good health. This chain uses TRBV19 with TRBJ1-5; a weak D match, TRBD1 (5 bases). The CDR3 DNA follows: TGTGCCAGTAGTACCCACCGGGGGGAGGGCAATCAGCCCCAGCATTTT. Its protein product is CASSTHRGEGNQPQHF.